Presented here are 17 T cell receptor beta chains from one specimen sequenced in a study of siplizumab effects on memory and regulatory T cells. The protocol was immunoSEQ multiplex PCR, while the TCRdb copy is restricted to in-frame clones and leaves out a portion. The data contain about 94,000 clones, 94% of them singletons. The specimen was non-Treg CD4+ T cells sorted from blood. Source of these receptors: a human donor in good health.

The chain employs TRBV6-5 and TRBJ2-7; 7 positions match TRBD2. There are 14 residues in the CDR3. The V gene end was trimmed by 2 bases and the J gene end by 2 bases; junction bases not matched to a gene: 3. Germline CDR1 and CDR2: MNHEY and SVGAGI. CDR3: CASSYARGTYEQYF. The CDR3 coding sequence is TGTGCCAGCAGTTACGCGCGGGGGACCTACGAGCAGTACTTC.

V gene TRBV7-2 combines with J gene TRBJ2-5; weak D call: TRBD2 (5 bases). Per the germline V gene, CDR1 is SGHTA and CDR2 is FQGNSA. Trimming stripped 8 bases from V and 5 bases from J, with 21 bases between. The length of the CDR3 is 15 residues. This chain's CDR3 is CASGKDSSSRETQYF. The CDR3 coding sequence is TGTGCCAGCGGCAAGGACTCTTCTAGCCGGGAGACCCAGTACTTC. The variable domain in full, completed from reference TRBV7-2 and TRBJ2-5, reads GAGVSQSPSNKVTEKGKDVELRCDPISGHTALYWYRQSLGQGLEFLIYFQGNSAPDKSGLPSDRFSAERTGGSVSTLTIQRTQQEDSAVYLCASGKDSSSRETQYFGPGTRLLVL.

V gene TRBV20-1 combines with J gene TRBJ1-2; D remains ambiguous. Looked up from germline, CDR1 is DFQATT and CDR2 is SNEGSKA (reference sequence). This CDR3 comprises 11 residues. The V end was cut by 4 bases, the J end by 4 bases, with 7 bases between. CDR3 sequence: CSATPSYGYTF. For the CDR3, the DNA is TGCAGTGCTACTCCCTCCTATGGCTACACCTTC.

The V call is TRBV19, the J call TRBJ1-5; possibly TRBD1 for D (5 bases). V lost 10 bases and J 3 bases, leaving 19 bases between the germline ends. Germline CDR1 is LNHDA and CDR2 is SQIVND (reference sequence). This CDR3 region has 15 residues. CDR3 in DNA: TGTGCCACCATCCGATCCGGGGCAGACAATCAGCCCCAGCATTTT. It translates to CATIRSGADNQPQHF. The full variable domain, in which reference TRBV19 and TRBJ1-5 provide the parts outside the CDR3, is DGGITQSPKYLFRKEGQNVTLSCEQNLNHDAMYWYRQDPGQGLRLIYYSQIVNDFQKGDIAEGYSVSREKKESFPLTVTSAQKNPTAFYLCATIRSGADNQPQHFGDGTRLSIL.

The chain couples TRBV7-3 to TRBJ1-6; D call uncertain. The V gene's germline CDR1 is SGHTA and CDR2 FQGTGA. This CDR3 comprises 13 residues. Trimming pared 5 bases from V and 10 bases from J, leaving 12 bases between. CDR3 loop: CASSTHAESPLHF. In DNA, the CDR3 is TGTGCCAGCAGCACCCATGCGGAATCACCCCTCCACTTT.

The V gene is TRBV7-2, the J gene TRBJ2-7, with D perhaps TRBD1 (6 bases). Trimming took 1 base from V and 2 from J, leaving 12 bases between them. CDR1 and CDR2 from the germline V gene are SGHTA and FQGNSA. This CDR3 has 15 residues. The CDR3 region is CASSLVPRGTYEQYF. Written as DNA, the CDR3 is TGTGCCAGCAGCTTAGTCCCGAGGGGGACCTACGAGCAGTACTTC. The full variable domain, rest sourced from reference TRBV7-2 and TRBJ2-7, is GAGVSQSPSNKVTEKGKDVELRCDPISGHTALYWYRQSLGQGLEFLIYFQGNSAPDKSGLPSDRFSAERTGGSVSTLTIQRTQQEDSAVYLCASSLVPRGTYEQYFGPGTRLTVT.

The chain recombines TRBV2 with TRBJ2-7; no reliable D call. Germline V lookup: CDR1 SNHLY, CDR2 FYNNEI. CDR3 length: 16 residues. V lost 4 bases to trimming and J lost 7 bases, with 23 bases between them. The CDR3 is CASSGSLAEKSGEQYF. In nucleotides, the CDR3 is TGTGCCAGCAGTGGGAGCCTGGCCGAGAAGAGTGGGGAGCAGTACTTC.

V usage is TRBV4-2 and J usage is TRBJ2-6; D gene uncertain. The CDR3 is 15 amino acids. The germline V gene encodes CDR1 LGHNA and CDR2 YNFKEQ. Trimming removed 3 bases at V and 5 bases at J, with 11 bases between. Here the CDR3 DNA reads TGTGCCAGCAGCCACACTGTTTCTCGGGCCAACGTCCTGACTTTC. It translates to CASSHTVSRANVLTF.

The chain recombines TRBV25-1 with TRBJ2-2; TRBD2 is a possible D gene (5 bases). Trimming took off 6 bases at V and 2 bases at J, with 16 bases between the two ends. This CDR3 is 16 amino acids long. CDR1 and CDR2 from the germline V gene are MGHDK and SYGVNS. CDR3 nucleotide sequence: TGTGCCAGCAGAGAGGCCCGGCTAGCCAACACCGGGGAGCTGTTTTTT. Protein product: CASREARLANTGELFF.

J is TRBJ1-1 and V is TRBV9, with D maybe TRBD1 (6 bases). V lost 0 bases and J 7 bases, leaving 19 bases between the germline ends. Per the germline V gene, CDR1 is SGDLS and CDR2 is YYNGEE. CDR3 size: 16 residues. The CDR3 DNA sequence: TGTGCCAGCAGCGTAGGTCTAAGACTTGGACAGCATGAAGCTTTCTTT. It translates to CASSVGLRLGQHEAFF.

This clone appeared a single time. V gene TRBV11-3 combines with J gene TRBJ1-4; no clear D. The V gene's germline CDR1 is SGHNT and CDR2 YENEEA. Trimming shortened V by 1 base and J by 0 bases, and 9 bases separated the two germline ends. The CDR3 is made up of 16 amino acids. The CDR3 DNA reads as TGTGCCAGCAGCTTAGGAATTTCGGCAACTAATGAAAAACTGTTTTTT. It translates to CASSLGISATNEKLFF.

V usage is TRBV6-5 and J usage is TRBJ2-7; D is tentatively TRBD1 or TRBD2 (6 bases each). This CDR3 has 15 residues. V gave up 5 bases and J gave up 5 bases, with 19 bases separating them. Germline CDR1 reads MNHEY; CDR2 reads SVGAGI. CDR3 coding DNA: TGTGCCAGCAGTCCCGCGAGGAGGGGGACACACGAGCAGTACTTC. As protein: CASSPARRGTHEQYF.

The V and J genes are TRBV4-1 and TRBJ1-1, with 7 bases fitting TRBD1. CDR3 length: 14 residues. CDR1 is MGHRA and CDR2 is YSYEKL in the germline V gene. With V trimmed by 1 base and J by 7 bases, 6 bases remained unmatched. The CDR3, as DNA: TGCGCCAGCAGCCAAGGGGACAGACCCCGTGAAGCTTTCTTT. Translating it yields CASSQGDRPREAFF.

The rearrangement uses TRBV10-3 and TRBJ2-3; 10 bases are shared with TRBD2. Germline CDR1 ENHRY, CDR2 SYGVKD. Trimming took 10 bases from V and 4 from J; bases not matched to a gene: 11. The CDR3 sequence is 15 residues long. CDR3 coding DNA: TGTGCCACGGCCCCAAGCGGGGGGGCGGCAGATACGCAGTATTTT. Amino acid sequence: CATAPSGGAADTQYF.

This chain links TRBV7-9 with TRBJ2-2; 9 bases fit TRBD1. Germline CDR1 is SEHNR and CDR2 is FQNEAQ (reference sequence). The V gene end was trimmed by 6 bases and the J gene end by 4 bases; junction bases not matched to a gene: 3. CDR3 length equals 14 residues. Here the CDR3 DNA reads TGTGCCAGCAGAGGACAGGGGTTCACCGGGGAGCTGTTTTTT. This encodes CASRGQGFTGELFF.

This chain joins TRBV5-1 and TRBJ2-1, with a weak D call TRBD2 (5 bases). Germline assignment: CDR1 SGHRS and CDR2 YFSETQ. The CDR3 length is 15 residues. Trimming removed 4 bases at V and 4 bases at J, with 15 bases between. The CDR3 reads CASSLDSLAYNEQFF. Written as DNA, the CDR3 is TGCGCCAGCAGCCTTGATAGCCTAGCTTACAATGAGCAGTTCTTC. Together with reference TRBV5-1 and TRBJ2-1, the CDR3 gives the full variable domain: KAGVTQTPRYLIKTRGQQVTLSCSPISGHRSVSWYQQTPGQGLQFLFEYFSETQRNKGNFPGRFSGRQFSNSRSEMNVSTLELGDSALYLCASSLDSLAYNEQFFGPGTRLTVL.

The chain uses TRBV7-6 and TRBJ2-1; 10 nucleotides align to TRBD2. The V and J ends lost 2 bases and 4 bases, in that order; junction bases with no gene match: 8. The germline gives CDR1 SGHVS, CDR2 FNYEAQ. The CDR3 sequence is 17 residues long. In DNA, the CDR3 is TGTGCCAGCAGCTTATTCCCCGCTAGCGGGAGTTACAATGAGCAGTTCTTC. Amino acid sequence: CASSLFPASGSYNEQFF.